This entry concerns a single T cell receptor (beta chain). What it binds is unknown. The CDR3 does not end in the conserved phenylalanine or tryptophan, so this is likely a read error. Because the CDR3's place on the DNA is in doubt, the DNA is left out and the CDR3 is given as listed by TCRdb. It was patients with CD8+CD57+ cell expansion by flow cytometry who were chosen for sequencing. Blood was sampled before the patients had received any therapy. Template material for TCR beta VDJ and CDR3 profiling consisted of genomic DNA. MiXCR, run by TCRdb on the reads, gives a single entry per CDR3 protein. The repertoire has approximately 250,000 distinct CDR3 sequences, 82% of them found once; the top ten carry about two fifths. This sample is drawn from a study of CD8+CD57+ T cells in acquired aplastic anemia. Turning to the study itself: Sorted CD4+ plus CD8+ cells gave DNA averaging about 3.2 ug. Whole-study results and caveats: Both patients and controls carried the same twenty-nine CD8+ CDR3 sequences.

Per the germline V gene, CDR1 is SGHTA and CDR2 is FQGTGA. The CDR3 totals 12 residues, both ends included. Specimen: sorted CD4+, CD8+, or CD8+CD57+ T cells (not recorded which) from PBMCs. This TCR derives from a human donor with aplastic anemia. The chain links TRBV7-3 to TRBJ2-2. The CDR3 is CASSLAPGGEFL.